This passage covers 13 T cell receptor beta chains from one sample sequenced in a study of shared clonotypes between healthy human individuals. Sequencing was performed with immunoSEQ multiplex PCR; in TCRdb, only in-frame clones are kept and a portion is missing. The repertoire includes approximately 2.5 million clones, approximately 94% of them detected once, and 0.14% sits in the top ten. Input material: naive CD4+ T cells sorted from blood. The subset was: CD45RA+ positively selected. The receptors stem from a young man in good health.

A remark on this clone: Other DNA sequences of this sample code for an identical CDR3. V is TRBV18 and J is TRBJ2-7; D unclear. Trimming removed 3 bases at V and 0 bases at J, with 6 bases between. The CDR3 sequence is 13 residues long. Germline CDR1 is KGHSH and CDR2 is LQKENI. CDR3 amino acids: CASSPGLSYEQYF. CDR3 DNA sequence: TGTGCCAGCTCACCCGGTCTCTCCTACGAGCAGTACTTC.

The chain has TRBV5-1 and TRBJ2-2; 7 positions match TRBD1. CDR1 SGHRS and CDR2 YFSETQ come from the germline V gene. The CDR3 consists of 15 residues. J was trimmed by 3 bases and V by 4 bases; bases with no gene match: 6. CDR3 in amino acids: CASSPGTAHTGELFF. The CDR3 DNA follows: TGCGCCAGCAGCCCTGGGACAGCTCACACCGGGGAGCTGTTTTTT.

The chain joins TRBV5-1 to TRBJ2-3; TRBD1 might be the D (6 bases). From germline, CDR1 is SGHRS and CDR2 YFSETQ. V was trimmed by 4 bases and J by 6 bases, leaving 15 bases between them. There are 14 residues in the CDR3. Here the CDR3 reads CASSLAGEIDTQYF. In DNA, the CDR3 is TGCGCCAGCAGCCTGGCAGGGGAGATCGATACGCAGTATTTT.

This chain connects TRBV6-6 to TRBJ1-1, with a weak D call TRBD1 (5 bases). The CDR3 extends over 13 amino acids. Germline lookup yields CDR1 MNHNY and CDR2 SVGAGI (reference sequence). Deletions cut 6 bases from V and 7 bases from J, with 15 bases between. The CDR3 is CASRGTGKGEAFF. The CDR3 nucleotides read TGTGCCAGCAGGGGAACAGGAAAGGGTGAAGCTTTCTTT.

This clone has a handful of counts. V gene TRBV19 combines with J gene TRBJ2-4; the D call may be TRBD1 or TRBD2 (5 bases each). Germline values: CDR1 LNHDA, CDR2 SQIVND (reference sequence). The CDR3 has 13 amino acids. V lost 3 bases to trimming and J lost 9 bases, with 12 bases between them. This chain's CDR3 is CASSIEGMGIQYF. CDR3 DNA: TGTGCCAGTAGTATTGAGGGGATGGGCATTCAGTACTTC.

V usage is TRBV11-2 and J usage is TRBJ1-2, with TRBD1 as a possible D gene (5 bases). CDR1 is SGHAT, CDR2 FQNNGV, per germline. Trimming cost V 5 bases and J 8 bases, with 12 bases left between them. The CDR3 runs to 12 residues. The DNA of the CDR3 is TGTGCCAGCAGCCCCTGGGGGGAAGGCTACACCTTC. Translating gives CASSPWGEGYTF.

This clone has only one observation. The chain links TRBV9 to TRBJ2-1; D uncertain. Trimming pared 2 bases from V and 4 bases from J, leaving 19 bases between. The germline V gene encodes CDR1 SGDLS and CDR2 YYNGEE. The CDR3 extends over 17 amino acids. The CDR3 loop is CASSVTGLASSYNEQFF. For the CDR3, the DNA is TGTGCCAGCAGCGTCACCGGCCTGGCAAGCTCTTACAATGAGCAGTTCTTC.

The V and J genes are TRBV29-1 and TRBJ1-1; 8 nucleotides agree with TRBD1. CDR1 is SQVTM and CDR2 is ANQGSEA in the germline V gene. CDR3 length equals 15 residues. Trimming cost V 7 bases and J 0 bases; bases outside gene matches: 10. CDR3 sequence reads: CSADRAAGLNTEAFF. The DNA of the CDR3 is TGCAGCGCGGACAGGGCCGCCGGTCTGAACACTGAAGCTTTCTTT. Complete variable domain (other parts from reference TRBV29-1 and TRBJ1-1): SAVISQKPSRDICQRGTSLTIQCQVDSQVTMMFWYRQQPGQSLTLIATANQGSEATYESGFVIDKFPISRPNLTFSTLTVSNMSPEDSSIYLCSADRAAGLNTEAFFGQGTRLTVV.

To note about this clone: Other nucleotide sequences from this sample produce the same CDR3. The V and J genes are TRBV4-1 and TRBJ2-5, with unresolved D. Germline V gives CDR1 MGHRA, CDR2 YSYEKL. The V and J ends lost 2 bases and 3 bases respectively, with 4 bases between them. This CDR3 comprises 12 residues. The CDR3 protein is CASSQTEETQYF. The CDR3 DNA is TGCGCCAGCAGCCAAACAGAAGAGACCCAGTACTTC.

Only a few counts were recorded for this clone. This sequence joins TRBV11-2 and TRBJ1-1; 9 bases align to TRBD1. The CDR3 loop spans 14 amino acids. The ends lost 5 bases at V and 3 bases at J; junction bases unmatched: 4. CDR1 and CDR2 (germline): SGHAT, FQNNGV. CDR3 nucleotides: TGTGCCAGCAGCAAGGACAGGGGAGACACTGAAGCTTTCTTT. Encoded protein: CASSKDRGDTEAFF.

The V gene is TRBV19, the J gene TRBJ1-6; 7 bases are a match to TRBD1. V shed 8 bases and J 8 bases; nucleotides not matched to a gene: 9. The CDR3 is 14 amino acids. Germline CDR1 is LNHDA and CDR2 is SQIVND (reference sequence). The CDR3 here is CASDRQGSDSPLHF. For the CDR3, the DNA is TGTGCCAGTGACAGACAGGGAAGCGATTCACCCCTCCACTTT.

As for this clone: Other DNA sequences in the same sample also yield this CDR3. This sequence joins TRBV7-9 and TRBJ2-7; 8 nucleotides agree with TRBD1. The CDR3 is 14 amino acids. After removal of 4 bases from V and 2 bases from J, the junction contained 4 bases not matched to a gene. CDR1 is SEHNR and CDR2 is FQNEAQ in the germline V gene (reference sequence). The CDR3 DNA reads TGTGCCAGCAGCTCCGGACAGGGTCCCTACGAGCAGTACTTC. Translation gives CASSSGQGPYEQYF.

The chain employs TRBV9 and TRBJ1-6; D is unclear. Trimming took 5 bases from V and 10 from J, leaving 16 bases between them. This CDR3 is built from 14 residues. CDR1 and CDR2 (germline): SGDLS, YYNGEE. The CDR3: CASSYSDNLSPLHF. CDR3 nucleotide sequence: TGTGCCAGCAGTTATTCAGACAATTTATCACCCCTCCACTTT.